Listed here are 10 T cell receptor beta chains from one sample, sequenced in a study of blood T cell repertoires in COVID-19. Using immunoSEQ multiplex PCR, the repertoire was profiled, and TCRdb retains in-frame clones only, with some absent. Seen here are about 190,000 clones, approximately 80% observed once, and the top ten hold under 15%. The specimen sequenced was peripheral blood. The receptors were gathered from a woman between 45 and 65 years old with acute or convalescent COVID-19.

The chain joins TRBV25-1 to TRBJ1-1; D is uncertain. With 1 base removed from V and 2 bases from J, the gap between germline ends came to 11 bases. This CDR3 is 15 amino acids long. CDR1 is MGHDK, CDR2 SYGVNS, per germline. The DNA for the CDR3 is TGTGCCAGCAGTGAATTCAAGGCGGTCAACACTGAAGCTTTCTTT. It yields the protein CASSEFKAVNTEAFF.

This chain connects TRBV7-2 to TRBJ1-2; D possibly corresponds to TRBD1 (6 bases). The CDR3 is 12 residues long. The germline CDR1 and CDR2 sequences are SGHTA and FQGNSA. V was pared by 4 bases and J by 7 bases, with 10 bases between. CDR3 protein: CASSYRERGYTF. DNA for the CDR3: TGTGCCAGCAGCTACAGGGAGCGTGGCTACACCTTC.

The gene calls are TRBV28 and TRBJ2-3; maybe TRBD2 (5 bases). Per germline, CDR1 MDHEN and CDR2 SYDVKM. V was cut by 2 bases and J by 3 bases, with 9 bases left in between. The CDR3 is 14 amino acids. The CDR3 coding sequence is TGTGCCAGCAGTTTACGTGGGGAGACAGATACGCAGTATTTT. Translated, it gives CASSLRGETDTQYF.

The chain has TRBV6-5 and TRBJ1-2; TRBD1 aligns across 8 bases. Germline V gene data show CDR1 as MNHEY and CDR2 as SVGAGI. This CDR3 region has 13 residues. V lost 9 bases to trimming and J lost 8 bases; unmatched junction nucleotides: 11. The chain's CDR3 is CASQEDREAGYTF. CDR3 bases: TGTGCCAGTCAGGAGGACAGGGAAGCGGGCTACACCTTC.

This chain connects TRBV6-6 to TRBJ1-2; TRBD1 agrees at 7 bases. The CDR3 spans 15 residues. With V trimmed by 5 bases and J by 5 bases, 11 bases remained unmatched. Germline V lookup: CDR1 MNHNY, CDR2 SVGAGI (reference sequence). CDR3: CASSKDSTGTYGYTF. DNA for the CDR3: TGTGCCAGCAGTAAAGATTCGACAGGGACTTATGGCTACACCTTC.

V is TRBV5-1 and J is TRBJ2-3, with TRBD2 identical over 10 bases. The junction had 4 bases not matched to a gene; V was cut back by 0 bases and J by 6 bases. The length of the CDR3 is 15 residues. CDR1 is SGHRS and CDR2 is YFSETQ in the germline V gene. CDR3 coding DNA: TGCGCCAGCAGCTTGGGAGCGGGGGGGCTTGATACGCAGTATTTT. It encodes CASSLGAGGLDTQYF.

This rearrangement joins TRBV6-1 to TRBJ2-7; D is unresolved. Germline CDR1 is MNHNS and CDR2 is SASEGT. The CDR3 sequence is 12 residues long. The ends were cut back, 6 bases at V and 4 bases at J, with 10 bases in the middle. CDR3 sequence (DNA): TGTGCCAGCAGCCCGACGGGTTACGAGCAGTACTTC. Translation gives CASSPTGYEQYF.

This clone has just a few counts. The genes are TRBV29-1 and TRBJ1-1; possible D gene TRBD1, 5 bases. This CDR3 has 17 residues. CDR1 and CDR2 from the germline V gene are SQVTM and ANQGSEA. Trimming removed 2 bases at V and 2 bases at J, with 21 bases between. CDR3 DNA: TGCAGCGTTGAAAGGGGTAGGACACTCATGGGAAACACTGAAGCTTTCTTT. Protein sequence: CSVERGRTLMGNTEAFF.

The chain couples TRBV5-6 to TRBJ2-5, with TRBD2 matching over 10 bases. Germline CDR1 and CDR2: SGHDT and YYEEEE. V shed 2 bases, J shed 9 bases, and the junction held 10 bases outside the gene matches. CDR3 length equals 15 residues. CDR3 coding DNA: TGTGCCAGCAGCTTTAGGCTAGCGGGGGAGCGGGCCCAGTACTTC. Amino acid sequence: CASSFRLAGERAQYF.

V usage is TRBV19 and J usage is TRBJ2-7, with TRBD1 identical over 12 bases. The CDR3 has 17 residues. J lost 3 bases, V lost 9 bases, and 15 bases had no gene match. Germline V lookup: CDR1 LNHDA, CDR2 SQIVND (reference sequence). CDR3 bases: TGTGCCAGCCCTTTCGGGACAGGGGGCCAATTGGGCTACGAGCAGTACTTC. Its protein product is CASPFGTGGQLGYEQYF.